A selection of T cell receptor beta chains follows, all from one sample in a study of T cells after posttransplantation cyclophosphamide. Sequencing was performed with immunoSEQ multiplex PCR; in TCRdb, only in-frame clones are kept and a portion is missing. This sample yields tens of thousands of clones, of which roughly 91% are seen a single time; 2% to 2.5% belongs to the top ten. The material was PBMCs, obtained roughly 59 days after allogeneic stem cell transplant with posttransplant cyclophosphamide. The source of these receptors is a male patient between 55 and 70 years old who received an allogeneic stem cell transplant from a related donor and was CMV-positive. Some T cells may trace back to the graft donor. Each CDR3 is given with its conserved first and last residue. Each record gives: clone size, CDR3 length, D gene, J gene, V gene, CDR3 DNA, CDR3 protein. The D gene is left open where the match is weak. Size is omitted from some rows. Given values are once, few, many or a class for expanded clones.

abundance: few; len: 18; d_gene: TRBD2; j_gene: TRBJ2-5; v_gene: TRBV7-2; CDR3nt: TGTGCCAGCAGCTTAAAAGGCCACGGGGGGTCGACGGGGGAGACCCAGTACTTC; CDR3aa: CASSLKGHGGSTGETQYF
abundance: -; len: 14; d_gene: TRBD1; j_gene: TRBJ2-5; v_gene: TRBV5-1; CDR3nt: TGCGCCAGCAGCTTGGGACAGGGGGGAGAGACCCAGTACTTC; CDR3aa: CASSLGQGGETQYF
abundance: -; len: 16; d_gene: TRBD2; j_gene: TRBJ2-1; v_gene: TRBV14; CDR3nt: TGTGCCAGCAGCTGGGTTGCCGGGGGGGCCATCGATGAGCAGTTCTTC; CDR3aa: CASSWVAGGAIDEQFF
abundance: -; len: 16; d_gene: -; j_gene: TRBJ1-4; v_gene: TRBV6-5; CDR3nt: TGTGCCAGCAGTTACTCGAAAGGGGGGGTTTTGGCTCCGCTGTTTTTT; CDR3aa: CASSYSKGGVLAPLFF
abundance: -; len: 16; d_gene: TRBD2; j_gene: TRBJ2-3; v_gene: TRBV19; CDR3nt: TGTGCCAGTAGTAGGACTAGCGGGGGAACGACAGATACGCAGTATTTT; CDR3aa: CASSRTSGGTTDTQYF
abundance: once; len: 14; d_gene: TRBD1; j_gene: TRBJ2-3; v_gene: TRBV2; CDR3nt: TGTGCCAGCAAGGGACAGGGCAGCACAGATACGCAGTATTTT; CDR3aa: CASKGQGSTDTQYF
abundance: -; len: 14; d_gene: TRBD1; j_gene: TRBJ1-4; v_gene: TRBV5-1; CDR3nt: TGCGCCAGCAGCTCGACAGGGGGCTCAGAAAAACTGTTTTTT; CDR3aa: CASSSTGGSEKLFF
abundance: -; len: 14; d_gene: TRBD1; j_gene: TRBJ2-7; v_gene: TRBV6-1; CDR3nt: TGTGCCAGCAGGACTGGGGACAGCCTCTACGAGCAGTACTTC; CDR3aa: CASRTGDSLYEQYF
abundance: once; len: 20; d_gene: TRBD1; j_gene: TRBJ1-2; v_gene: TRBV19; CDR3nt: TGTGCCAGTAGTTCACACACCGGGACAGGGGTGATTTCAGGGAACTATGGCTACACCTTC; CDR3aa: CASSSHTGTGVISGNYGYTF
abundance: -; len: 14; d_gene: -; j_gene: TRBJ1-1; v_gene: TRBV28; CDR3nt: TGTGCCAGCAGTTTTGGAGGGTACAACACTGAAGCTTTCTTT; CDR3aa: CASSFGGYNTEAFF
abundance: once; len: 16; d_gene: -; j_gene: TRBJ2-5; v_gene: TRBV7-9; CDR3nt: TGTGCCAGCAGCTTAGGTTTGGACTTCTCACAAGAGACCCAGTACTTC; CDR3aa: CASSLGLDFSQETQYF
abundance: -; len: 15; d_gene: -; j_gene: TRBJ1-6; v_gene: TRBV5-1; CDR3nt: TGCGCCAGCAGCGAAGACACATATTATAATTCACCCCTCCACTTT; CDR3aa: CASSEDTYYNSPLHF
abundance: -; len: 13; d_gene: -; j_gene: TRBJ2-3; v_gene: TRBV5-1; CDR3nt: TGCGCCAGCAGCTGGGGGGAGACAGATACGCAGTATTTT; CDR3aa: CASSWGETDTQYF
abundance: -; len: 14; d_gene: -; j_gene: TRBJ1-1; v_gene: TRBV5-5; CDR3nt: TGTGCCAGCAGCTTAAGGACAGTAAACACTGAAGCTTTCTTT; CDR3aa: CASSLRTVNTEAFF
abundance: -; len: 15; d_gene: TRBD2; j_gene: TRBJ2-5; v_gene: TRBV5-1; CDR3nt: TGCGCCAGCAGCTTGCGGGGGGGTGGATCGGAGACCCAGTACTTC; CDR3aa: CASSLRGGGSETQYF
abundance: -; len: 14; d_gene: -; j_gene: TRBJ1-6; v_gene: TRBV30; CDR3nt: TGTGCCTGGAGTTGGGAGGGCGCTTACTCACCCCTCCACTTT; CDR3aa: CAWSWEGAYSPLHF
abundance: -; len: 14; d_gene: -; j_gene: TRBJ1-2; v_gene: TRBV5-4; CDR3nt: TGTGCCAGCAGCTCCAAGGGGCAGAACTATGGCTACACCTTC; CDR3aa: CASSSKGQNYGYTF
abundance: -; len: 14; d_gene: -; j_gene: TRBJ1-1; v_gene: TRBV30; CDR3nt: TGTGCCTGGAGATCAGGGGCACGTAACACTGAAGCTTTCTTT; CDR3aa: CAWRSGARNTEAFF
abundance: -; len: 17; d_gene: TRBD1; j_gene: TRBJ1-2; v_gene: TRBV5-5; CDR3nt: TGTGCCAGCAGCCTCGGGACAGGGGGCGCGGTTGCCTATGGCTACACCTTC; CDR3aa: CASSLGTGGAVAYGYTF
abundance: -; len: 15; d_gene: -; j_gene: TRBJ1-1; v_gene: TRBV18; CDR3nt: TGTGCCAGCTCACCACCGACAGGACAACTCACTGAAGCTTTCTTT; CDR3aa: CASSPPTGQLTEAFF
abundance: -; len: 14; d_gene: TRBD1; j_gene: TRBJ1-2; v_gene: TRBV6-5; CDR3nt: TGTGCCAGCAGTTCCAGGGACAGGGGCTATGGCTACACCTTC; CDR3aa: CASSSRDRGYGYTF
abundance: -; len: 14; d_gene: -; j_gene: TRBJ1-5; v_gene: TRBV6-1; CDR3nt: TGTGCCAGCAGTAGACTGGGTAGCAATCAGCCCCAGCATTTT; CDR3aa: CASSRLGSNQPQHF
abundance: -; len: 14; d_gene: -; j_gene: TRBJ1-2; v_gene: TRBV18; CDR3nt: TGTGCCAGCTCACCAGCAGGACTTAACTATGGCTACACCTTC; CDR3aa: CASSPAGLNYGYTF
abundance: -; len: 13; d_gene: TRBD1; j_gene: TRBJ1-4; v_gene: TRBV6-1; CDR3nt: TGTGCCAGCATGAGGGACAGTAATGAAAAACTGTTTTTT; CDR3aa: CASMRDSNEKLFF
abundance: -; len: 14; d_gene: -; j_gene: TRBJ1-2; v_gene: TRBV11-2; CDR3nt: TGTGCCAGCAGCTTAATAGGGGCGAACTATGGCTACACCTTC; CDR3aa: CASSLIGANYGYTF
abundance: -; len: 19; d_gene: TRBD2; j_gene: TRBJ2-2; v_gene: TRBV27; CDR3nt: TGTGCCAGCAGTACCTCTAGCGGGGGCCCGATCTACGGCACCGGGGAGCTGTTTTTT; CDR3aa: CASSTSSGGPIYGTGELFF
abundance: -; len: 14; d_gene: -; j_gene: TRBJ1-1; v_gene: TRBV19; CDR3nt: TGTGCCAGTAGTAGGGGGATAGGAGGGTATGAAGCTTTCTTT; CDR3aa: CASSRGIGGYEAFF
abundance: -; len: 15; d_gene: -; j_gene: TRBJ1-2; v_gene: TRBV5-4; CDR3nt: TGTGCCAGCAGCTTGGTTGGGGCGGGACCTTATGGCTACACCTTC; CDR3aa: CASSLVGAGPYGYTF
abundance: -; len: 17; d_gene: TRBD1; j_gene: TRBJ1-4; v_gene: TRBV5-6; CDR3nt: TGTGCCAGCAGCTCTTGGGGAGGGACAGGGCTTCTGCAAAAACTGTTTTTT; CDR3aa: CASSSWGGTGLLQKLFF
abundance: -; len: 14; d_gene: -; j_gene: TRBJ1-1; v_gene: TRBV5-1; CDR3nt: TGCGCCAGCAGCTTGTTAACGAGGAACACTGAAGCTTTCTTT; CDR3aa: CASSLLTRNTEAFF
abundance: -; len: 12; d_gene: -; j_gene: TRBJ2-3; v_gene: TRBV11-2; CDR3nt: TGTGCCAGCAGCTCTACCTGGGGAGCGCAGTATTTT; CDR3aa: CASSSTWGAQYF
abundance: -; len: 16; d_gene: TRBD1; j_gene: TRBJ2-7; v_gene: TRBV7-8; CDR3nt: TGTGCCAGCAGCTACGGGACAGGGGGCAGTATCTACGAGCAGTACTTC; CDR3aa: CASSYGTGGSIYEQYF
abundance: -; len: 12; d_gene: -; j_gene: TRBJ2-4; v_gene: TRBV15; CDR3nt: TGTGCCACCAGCAGAGGCAGAAACATTCAGTACTTC; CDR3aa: CATSRGRNIQYF
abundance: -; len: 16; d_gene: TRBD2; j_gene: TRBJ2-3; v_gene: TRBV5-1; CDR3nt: TGCGCCAGCAGCACGGCGACTAGCGGGCCCACAGATACGCAGTATTTT; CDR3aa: CASSTATSGPTDTQYF
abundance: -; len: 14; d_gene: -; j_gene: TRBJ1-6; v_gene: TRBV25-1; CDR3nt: TGTGCCAGCACCACGGGGGGGGCGTATTCACCCCTCCACTTT; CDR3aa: CASTTGGAYSPLHF
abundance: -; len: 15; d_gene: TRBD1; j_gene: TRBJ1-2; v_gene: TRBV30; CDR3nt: TGTGCCTCACGACAGGGGGCCCTCTTTCCGGCTGGCTACACCTTC; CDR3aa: CASRQGALFPAGYTF
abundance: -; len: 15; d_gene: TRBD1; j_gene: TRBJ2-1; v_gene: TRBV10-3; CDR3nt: TGTGCCATCAGCGAGGGACAGGGGGCAGGGAATGAGCAGTTCTTC; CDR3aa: CAISEGQGAGNEQFF
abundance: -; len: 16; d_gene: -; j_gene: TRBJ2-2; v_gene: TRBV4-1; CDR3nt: TGCGCCAGCAGCCCTAGACTAGTTCTCACCACCGGGGAGCTGTTTTTT; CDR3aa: CASSPRLVLTTGELFF
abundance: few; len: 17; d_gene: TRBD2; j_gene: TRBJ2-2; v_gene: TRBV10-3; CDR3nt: TGTGCCATCAGCGGACTAGCGGGGACTATGAACACCGGGGAGCTGTTTTTT; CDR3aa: CAISGLAGTMNTGELFF
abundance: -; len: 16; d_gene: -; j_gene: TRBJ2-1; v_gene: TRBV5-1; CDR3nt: TGCGCCAGCAGCTTGGTAAGGGGGGGGGACGTCAATGAGCAGTTCTTC; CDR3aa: CASSLVRGGDVNEQFF